A single sample is the source of the 13 T cell receptor beta chains below, sequenced in a study of T-cell reconstitution after alpha-beta-depleted transplantation in children. As it was prepared, the TCRbeta library received unique molecular identifiers. TCRdb re-called the PCR reads with MiXCR, one entry per CDR3 protein. The repertoire includes about 830,000 distinct CDR3 sequences, roughly 15% of them detected once, and around 4.5% sits in the top ten. This specimen consisted of PBMCs, mostly from graft donor cells, obtained 360 days after TCRalphabeta/CD19-depleted stem cell transplant. The receptors stem from a male patient between 5 and 17 years old who had a stem cell transplant for acute lymphoblastic leukemia, so the T cells may come from the graft donor.

V and J are TRBV20-1 and TRBJ2-1, with D unresolved. The CDR3 extends over 13 amino acids. Germline V gives CDR1 DFQATT, CDR2 SNEGSKA (reference sequence). V was trimmed by 1 base and J by 7 bases, leaving 11 bases between them. The CDR3 loop is CSARAESGNEQFF. DNA of the CDR3: TGCAGTGCTAGAGCGGAGTCTGGGAATGAGCAGTTCTTC.

The chain couples TRBV6-1 to TRBJ1-1; a weak D match, TRBD1 (6 bases). The CDR3 has 14 residues. V shed 6 bases and J shed 0 bases, with 11 bases lying between them. Germline CDR1 is MNHNS and CDR2 is SASEGT. The CDR3 protein is CASSGTSMNTEAFF. Here the CDR3 DNA reads TGTGCCAGCAGCGGGACATCAATGAACACTGAAGCTTTCTTT.

The J gene is TRBJ2-7, the V gene TRBV19; D may be TRBD1 or TRBD2 (5 bases each). Germline lookup yields CDR1 LNHDA and CDR2 SQIVND (reference sequence). V was cut by 9 bases and J by 4 bases, with 16 bases left in between. The CDR3 has 13 residues. The DNA for the CDR3 is TGTGCCAGCGGGACCGGAAGAATGTACGAGCAGTACTTC. It translates to CASGTGRMYEQYF.

This clonotype has only a few counts. V is TRBV11-2 and J is TRBJ1-1; D ambiguous. V was shortened by 4 bases and J by 1 base, with 10 bases between the two germline ends. The CDR3 spans 14 residues. CDR1 is SGHAT, CDR2 FQNNGV, per germline. CDR3 DNA: TGTGCCAGCAGCTATCGCCCAAGGAACACTGAAGCTTTCTTT. This gives the protein CASSYRPRNTEAFF.

Only a few counts were recorded for this clonotype. The chain couples TRBV3-1 to TRBJ2-1; D is uncertain. The CDR3 has 15 amino acids. Trimming removed 2 bases at V and 5 bases at J, with 13 bases between. Germline CDR1 reads LGHDT; CDR2 reads YNNKEL (reference sequence). This chain's CDR3 is CASSQSVGLNNEQFF. For the CDR3, the DNA is TGTGCCAGCAGCCAATCCGTAGGGCTTAACAATGAGCAGTTCTTC.

The rearrangement joins TRBV9 to TRBJ2-3; 14 bases agree with TRBD2. This CDR3 is 18 amino acids long. After removal of 3 bases from V and 3 bases from J, the junction contained 9 bases not matched to a gene. From germline, CDR1 is SGDLS and CDR2 YYNGEE. The CDR3 sequence: CASSAGTSGSLRTDTQYF. CDR3 DNA: TGTGCCAGCAGCGCCGGGACTAGCGGGAGTCTGCGTACAGATACGCAGTATTTT.

The chain joins TRBV3-1 to TRBJ2-7, with D perhaps matching TRBD1 (6 bases). Germline CDR1 reads LGHDT; CDR2 reads YNNKEL (reference sequence). V lost 4 bases, J lost 2 bases, and 15 bases lay in between. There are 15 residues in the CDR3. In nucleotides, the CDR3 is TGTGCCAGCAGCCTCAGGGGACCCTCAGCCTACGAGCAGTACTTC. It is translated as CASSLRGPSAYEQYF.

This clonotype was observed a few times. The gene calls are TRBV6-5 and TRBJ2-1; D remains ambiguous. The CDR3 consists of 11 residues. Germline CDR1 is MNHEY and CDR2 is SVGAGI. V dropped 2 bases and J dropped 8 bases, with 4 bases sitting between them. CDR3 sequence: CASSYGYEQFF. CDR3 coding DNA: TGTGCCAGCAGTTACGGGTATGAGCAGTTCTTC.

This chain links TRBV11-2 with TRBJ2-7, with 8 bases fitting TRBD1. Germline-derived CDR1 and CDR2 are SGHAT and FQNNGV. The CDR3 is made up of 16 amino acids. Unmatched junction bases numbered 10, after V lost 3 bases and J lost 3 bases. The CDR3 nucleotides are TGTGCCAGCAGCTTCCCCGTAGGGACAGGCGGCTACGAGCAGTACTTC. This encodes CASSFPVGTGGYEQYF.

This clonotype was observed at least ten times. The chain uses TRBV5-1 and TRBJ2-2, with TRBD1 as a possible D gene (5 bases). The CDR3 spans 15 residues. CDR1 and CDR2 from the germline V gene are SGHRS and YFSETQ. The V end lost 5 bases, the J end lost 2 bases, and 13 bases lay between the germline ends. The DNA for the CDR3 is TGCGCCAGCAGAGGAAAGGGGTCTAACACCGGGGAGCTGTTTTTT. Its translation is CASRGKGSNTGELFF.

Of note for this clonotype: One base away lies a much larger clone, so this may be a sequencing read error. The chain links TRBV12-3 or TRBV12-4 to TRBJ2-1; 9 bases match TRBD2. The ends lost 8 bases at V and 3 bases at J; junction bases unmatched: 8. CDR3 length: 15 residues. The CDR3 DNA reads TGTGCCAGCGGTTCGAGCGGGAGGAGCTACAATGAGCAGTTCTTC. Translating it yields CASGSSGRSYNEQFF.

This clonotype was observed a handful of times. The chain combines TRBV4-1 with TRBJ2-7; D possibly corresponds to TRBD2 (5 bases). The germline CDR1 and CDR2 sequences are MGHRA and YSYEKL. The CDR3 runs to 16 residues. Trimming stripped 6 bases from V and 0 bases from J, with 18 bases between. The CDR3 loop reads CASSQIGVPNSYEQYF. The CDR3 DNA reads as TGCGCCAGCAGTCAAATCGGGGTTCCTAACTCCTACGAGCAGTACTTC.

The V gene is TRBV29-1, the J gene TRBJ1-1, with 10 bases that match TRBD1. With 7 bases clipped from V and 7 bases from J, the junction kept 6 bases outside the gene matches. Looked up from germline, CDR1 is SQVTM and CDR2 is ANQGSEA. This CDR3 is 12 amino acids long. CDR3 residues: CSGEGQGIEAFF. CDR3 DNA sequence: TGCAGCGGAGAGGGACAGGGGATTGAAGCTTTCTTT.